Each of the 15 T cell receptor beta chains below was sequenced from the same sample in a study of T cell responses to AZD1222 COVID-19 vaccine. The repertoire was sequenced with immunoSEQ multiplex PCR; TCRdb's copy has only in-frame clones and lacks some. The sample carries roughly 200,000 clones, more than 85% recorded once. The sequencing used peripheral blood, collected 28 days after the second AZD1222 dose. The source of these receptors is an adult who received the AZD1222 COVID-19 vaccine.

CDR3 sequence: CASSLSGFLSGANVLTF. CDR3 DNA sequence: TGTGCCAGCAGCTTAAGTGGGTTCCTCTCTGGGGCCAACGTCCTGACTTTC. The chain uses TRBV11-2 and TRBJ2-6; the D is unclear. Germline CDR1 reads SGHAT; CDR2 reads FQNNGV. This CDR3 has 17 residues. V was clipped by 2 bases and J by 0 bases, with 11 bases between them.

The chain links TRBV4-1 to TRBJ2-1; 11 bases fit TRBD2. Germline V gene sequence: CDR1 MGHRA, CDR2 YSYEKL. CDR3 length: 17 amino acids. J was trimmed by 6 bases and V by 0 bases; bases with no gene match: 7. CDR3 nucleotide sequence: TGCGCCAGCAGCCAAGATTGGGAACTAGCGGGGGTCAATGAGCAGTTCTTC. Amino acids: CASSQDWELAGVNEQFF.

The genes are TRBV11-2 and TRBJ2-5, with TRBD2 identical over 9 bases. There are 13 residues in the CDR3. The J segment lost 7 bases and the V segment lost 1 base, leaving 1 base of the junction unmatched. Germline V gene sequence: CDR1 SGHAT, CDR2 FQNNGV. CDR3 sequence (DNA): TGTGCCAGCAGCTTAGTGACTAGCGGGACCCAGTACTTC. As protein: CASSLVTSGTQYF.

This clone was recorded only once. The J gene is TRBJ2-7, the V gene TRBV30, with no clear D. V lost 2 bases and J 1 base, leaving 3 bases between the germline ends. Germline V gives CDR1 GTSNPN, CDR2 SVGIG (reference sequence). This CDR3 spans 11 amino acids. As DNA, the CDR3 is TGTGCCTGGAGTCGGTCCTACGAGCAGTACTTC. Protein: CAWSRSYEQYF.

The CDR3 region is CASSPTQGTEAFF. The CDR3 nucleotides are TGTGCCAGCTCACCCACACAGGGGACTGAAGCTTTCTTT. The V gene is TRBV18, the J gene TRBJ1-1, with 7 positions matching TRBD1. Germline CDR1 is KGHSH and CDR2 is LQKENI. J was trimmed by 5 bases and V by 3 bases; bases with no gene match: 3. This CDR3 is 13 amino acids long.

The genes are TRBV2 and TRBJ1-5, with TRBD1 matching over 7 bases. J was trimmed by 7 bases and V by 6 bases; bases with no gene match: 6. This CDR3 has 13 residues. The germline gives CDR1 SNHLY, CDR2 FYNNEI. The CDR3 nucleotides read TGTGCCAGCAGCTCCGGGACAGTGCAGCCCCAGCATTTT. Its translation: CASSSGTVQPQHF.

The chain uses TRBV3-1 (or the pseudogene TRBV3-2) and TRBJ1-5; D is ambiguous. The V end was cut by 2 bases, the J end by 1 base, with 6 bases between. CDR1 and CDR2 (germline): LGHDT, YNNKEL (reference sequence). This CDR3 spans 14 amino acids. The CDR3 protein is CASSQFGSNQPQHF. CDR3 coding DNA: TGTGCCAGCAGCCAATTCGGGAGCAATCAGCCCCAGCATTTT.

The chain uses TRBV6-5 and TRBJ1-2, with 10 bases matching TRBD1. CDR3 length equals 14 residues. Germline V CDR1 and CDR2: MNHEY, SVGAGI. V lost 6 bases to trimming and J lost 2 bases; unmatched junction nucleotides: 3. DNA of the CDR3: TGTGCCAGCAGCTGGGACAGGGGAAACTATGGCTACACCTTC. This encodes CASSWDRGNYGYTF.

The chain uses TRBV6-6 and TRBJ1-5, with D perhaps matching TRBD1 (6 bases). The CDR3 is made up of 17 amino acids. Germline CDR1 reads MNHNY; CDR2 reads SVGAGI (reference sequence). Trimming removed 5 bases at V and 0 bases at J, with 17 bases between. The CDR3 DNA is TGTGCCAGCAGTCCCTATCAGGGGTCGTATAGCAATCAGCCCCAGCATTTT. Translating it yields CASSPYQGSYSNQPQHF.

The chain joins TRBV2 to TRBJ1-2, with D uncertain. The CDR3 sequence is 11 residues long. Germline V lookup: CDR1 SNHLY, CDR2 FYNNEI. V gave up 6 bases and J gave up 8 bases, with 10 bases separating them. CDR3 coding DNA: TGTGCCAGCAGGAGGGAAGGCGGCTACACCTTC. This sequence encodes CASRREGGYTF. Looking up the rest from reference TRBV2 and TRBJ1-2 gives the full variable domain: EPEVTQTPSHQVTQMGQEVILRCVPISNHLYFYWYRQILGQKVEFLVSFYNNEISEKSEIFDDQFSVERPDGSNFTLKIRSTKLEDSAMYFCASRREGGYTFGSGTRLTVV.

V usage is TRBV6-5 and J usage is TRBJ2-7; D is tentatively TRBD1 or TRBD2 (5 bases each). V lost 6 bases, J lost 7 bases, and 16 bases lay in between. Germline CDR1 reads MNHEY; CDR2 reads SVGAGI. This CDR3 region has 13 residues. CDR3 coding DNA: TGTGCCAGCAGGGGGGACCCCGTGGGGGAGCAGTACTTC. This sequence encodes CASRGDPVGEQYF.

This clone was found once. The chain employs TRBV19 and TRBJ1-6; D is ambiguous. Germline V gene sequence: CDR1 LNHDA, CDR2 SQIVND (reference sequence). Trimming pared 6 bases from V and 8 bases from J, leaving 17 bases between. The CDR3 length is 15 residues. This CDR3 is CASRRDWTVDSPLHF. The CDR3 bases are TGTGCCAGTAGGCGAGACTGGACGGTGGATTCACCCCTCCACTTT.

The V call is TRBV12-3 or TRBV12-4, the J call TRBJ2-7; tentative D call: TRBD1 (6 bases). The CDR3 length is 12 residues. Trimming cost V 8 bases and J 7 bases, with 15 bases left between them. The CDR3 region is CASATGSQEQYF. The CDR3 bases are TGTGCCAGCGCAACAGGGTCGCAAGAGCAGTACTTC.

This clone was recorded once. The chain recombines TRBV6-5 with TRBJ1-2; 10 nucleotides match TRBD1. Losses at the gene ends were 6 bases for V and 6 bases for J; bases not matched to a gene: 7. The germline gives CDR1 MNHEY, CDR2 SVGAGI. The CDR3 spans 14 residues. In nucleotides, the CDR3 is TGTGCCAGCAGCGACAGGGGGCGCGTTCATGGCTACACCTTC. Amino acids: CASSDRGRVHGYTF.

The V and J genes are TRBV5-1 and TRBJ2-3; D gene uncertain. Deletions cut 0 bases from V and 5 bases from J, with 4 bases between. The CDR3 runs to 12 residues. Per the germline V gene, CDR1 is SGHRS and CDR2 is YFSETQ. CDR3 nucleotides: TGCGCCAGCAGCTTGGAACGAGATACGCAGTATTTT. Translation: CASSLERDTQYF. The full variable domain, with the rest looked up from reference TRBV5-1 and TRBJ2-3, is KAGVTQTPRYLIKTRGQQVTLSCSPISGHRSVSWYQQTPGQGLQFLFEYFSETQRNKGNFPGRFSGRQFSNSRSEMNVSTLELGDSALYLCASSLERDTQYFGPGTRLTVL.